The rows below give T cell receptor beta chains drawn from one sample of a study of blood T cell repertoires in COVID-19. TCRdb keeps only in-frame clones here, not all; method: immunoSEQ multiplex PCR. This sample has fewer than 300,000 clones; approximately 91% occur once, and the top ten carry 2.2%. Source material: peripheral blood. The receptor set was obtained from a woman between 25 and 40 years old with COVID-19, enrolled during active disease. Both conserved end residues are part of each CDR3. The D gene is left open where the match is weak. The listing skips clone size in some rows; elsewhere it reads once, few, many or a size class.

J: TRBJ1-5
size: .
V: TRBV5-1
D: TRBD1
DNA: TGCGCCAGCAGCGAAGGGACAGGGGTGAATCAGCCCCAGCATTTT
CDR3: CASSEGTGVNQPQHF

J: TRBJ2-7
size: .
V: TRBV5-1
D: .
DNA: TGCGCCAGCGGCAAGGACAGCCGCTGGGAGCAGTACTTC
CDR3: CASGKDSRWEQYF

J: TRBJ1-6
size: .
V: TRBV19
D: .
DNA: TGTGCCAGTAGTCAAAGACGACAGGATCGTGTTTCACCCCTCCACTTT
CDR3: CASSQRRQDRVSPLHF

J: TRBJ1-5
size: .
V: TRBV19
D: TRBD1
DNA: TGTGCCAGTAGTGCCTTACAGGGGATAGGGCAGCCCCAGCATTTT
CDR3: CASSALQGIGQPQHF

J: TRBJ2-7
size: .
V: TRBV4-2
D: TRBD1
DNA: TGTGCCAGCAGCCAAGAAGGGGGCCCAGCGAGGCAGCAGTACTTC
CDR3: CASSQEGGPARQQYF

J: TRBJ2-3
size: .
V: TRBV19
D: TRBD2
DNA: TGTGCCAGTAGGAAAGCGGGAGTCAGCACAGATACGCAGTATTTT
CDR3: CASRKAGVSTDTQYF

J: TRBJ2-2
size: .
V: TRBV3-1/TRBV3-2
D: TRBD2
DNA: TGTGCCAGCAGCCCCACTAGCGGAACAAACACCGGGGAGCTGTTTTTT
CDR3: CASSPTSGTNTGELFF

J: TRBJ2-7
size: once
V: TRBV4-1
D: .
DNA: TGCGCCAGCAGCCAAGAGGGGTTAGGGGGGGTCTCCTACGAGCAGTACTTC
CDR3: CASSQEGLGGVSYEQYF

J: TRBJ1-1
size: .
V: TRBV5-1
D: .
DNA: TGCGCCAGCAGCTCGGGGAGTGCGGGGGCGCGTACTGAAGCTTTCTTT
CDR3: CASSSGSAGARTEAFF

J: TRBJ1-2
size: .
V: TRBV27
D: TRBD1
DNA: TGTGCCAGCAGTCCGACAGGGACTTTTGGCTACACCTTC
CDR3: CASSPTGTFGYTF

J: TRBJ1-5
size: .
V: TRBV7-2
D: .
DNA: TGTGCCAGCAGTGGGGATAGCGGCAATCAGCCCCAGCATTTT
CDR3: CASSGDSGNQPQHF

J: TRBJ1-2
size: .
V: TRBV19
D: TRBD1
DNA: TGTGCCAGTAGTATGGTAGCAGGGGGCATCTATGGCTACACCTTC
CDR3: CASSMVAGGIYGYTF

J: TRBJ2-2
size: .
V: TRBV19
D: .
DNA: TGTGCCAGTAGTAAGACTGACCGAGGCACCGGGGAGCTGTTTTTT
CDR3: CASSKTDRGTGELFF

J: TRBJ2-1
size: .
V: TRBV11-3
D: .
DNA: TGTGCCAGCGGGAGATCCTACAATGAGCAGTTCTTC
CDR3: CASGRSYNEQFF

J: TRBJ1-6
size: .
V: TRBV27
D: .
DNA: TGTGCCAGCAGTTTAGGCCAGTGGAATTCACCCCTCCACTTT
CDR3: CASSLGQWNSPLHF

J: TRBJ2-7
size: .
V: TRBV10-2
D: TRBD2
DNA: TGCGCCACCAGGACTAGCGCGAACCCCGAGCAGTACTTC
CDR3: CATRTSANPEQYF

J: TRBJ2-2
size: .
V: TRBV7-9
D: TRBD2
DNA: TGTGCCAGCAGCTTACGGCTAGCGGGAGACCCGGGCGGGGAGCTGTTTTTT
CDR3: CASSLRLAGDPGGELFF

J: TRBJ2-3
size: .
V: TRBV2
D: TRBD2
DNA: TGTGCCAGCAGCCCACTAGCGATTGATTTCACAGATACGCAGTATTTT
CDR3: CASSPLAIDFTDTQYF

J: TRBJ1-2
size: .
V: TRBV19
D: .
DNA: TGTGCCAGTATGCTGGGGAGCAATGGCTACACCTTC
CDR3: CASMLGSNGYTF

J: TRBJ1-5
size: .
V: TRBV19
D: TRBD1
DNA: TGTGCCAGTAGTAACCTCGGGACAGGGACCTATCAGCCCCAGCATTTT
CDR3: CASSNLGTGTYQPQHF

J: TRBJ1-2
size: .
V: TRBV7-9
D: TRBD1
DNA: TGTGCCAGCAGCTGGACAGGGTTAGGCCGTCTCTACACCTTC
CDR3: CASSWTGLGRLYTF

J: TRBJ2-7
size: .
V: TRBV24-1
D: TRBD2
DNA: TGTGCCTCCACGGGGACTAGCGGGGTAGGGGAGCAGTACTTC
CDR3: CASTGTSGVGEQYF

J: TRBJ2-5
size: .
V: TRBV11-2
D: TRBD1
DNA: TGTGCCAGCAGCTTAGCCGGGACAGGGGTTGCAGAGACCCAGTACTTC
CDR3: CASSLAGTGVAETQYF

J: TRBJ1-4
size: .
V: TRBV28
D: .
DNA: TGTGCCAGTTATAACCGGGACATTAAAAAACTGTTTTTT
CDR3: CASYNRDIKKLFF

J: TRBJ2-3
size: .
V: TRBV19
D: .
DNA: TGTGCCAGTAGTACCTTGAACCTAGGAGCCGATACGCAGTATTTT
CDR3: CASSTLNLGADTQYF

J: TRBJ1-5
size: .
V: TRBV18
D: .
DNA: TGTGCCAGCTCACCAGAGGGAAACAGCAATCAGCCCCAGCATTTT
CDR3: CASSPEGNSNQPQHF

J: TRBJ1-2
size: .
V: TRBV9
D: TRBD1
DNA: TGTGCCAGCAGCGTACGGGCAGGGGGAAAATCTGGCTACACCTTC
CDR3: CASSVRAGGKSGYTF

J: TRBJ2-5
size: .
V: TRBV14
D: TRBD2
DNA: TGTGCCAGCAGCCCAGTCCTCCCCGGACTAGCGGGAGTCGGGGAGACCCAGTACTTC
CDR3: CASSPVLPGLAGVGETQYF

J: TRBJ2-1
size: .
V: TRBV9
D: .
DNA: TGTGCCAGCAGCCGAAACTATAGAGATGAGCAGTTCTTC
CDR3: CASSRNYRDEQFF

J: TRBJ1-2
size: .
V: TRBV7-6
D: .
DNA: TGTGCCAGCAGCTTAGAAAGTCGGGGCAGGGGCCCGGGAAACTATGGCTACACCTTC
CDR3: CASSLESRGRGPGNYGYTF

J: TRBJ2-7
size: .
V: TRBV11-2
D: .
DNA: TGTGCCAGCAGCTCCGGCCGAATTGACAAGCAGTACTTC
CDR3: CASSSGRIDKQYF

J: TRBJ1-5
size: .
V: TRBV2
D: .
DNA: TGTGCCAGCAGTGAAGGGCAGGGCAATCAGCCCCAGCATTTT
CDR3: CASSEGQGNQPQHF

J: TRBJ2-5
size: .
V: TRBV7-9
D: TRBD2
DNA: TGTGCCAGCAGTGCCCCCCGACTAGCGGAAGAGACCCAGTACTTC
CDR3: CASSAPRLAEETQYF

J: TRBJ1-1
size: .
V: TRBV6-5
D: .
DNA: TGTGCCAGCAGGTACGGCCCGAACACTGAAGCTTTCTTT
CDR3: CASRYGPNTEAFF

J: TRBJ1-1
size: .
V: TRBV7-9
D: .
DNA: TGTGCCAGCACACGGGTGAACACTGAAGCTTTCTTT
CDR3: CASTRVNTEAFF

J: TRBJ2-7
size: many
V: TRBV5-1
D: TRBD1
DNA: TGCGCCAGCAGCTTGGAGGACAGGGTCCTAGAGCAGTACTTC
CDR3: CASSLEDRVLEQYF

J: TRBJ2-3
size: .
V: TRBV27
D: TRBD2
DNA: TGTGCCAGCAGTTTATCCCCGGGACTAGTAACAGATACGCAGTATTTT
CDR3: CASSLSPGLVTDTQYF

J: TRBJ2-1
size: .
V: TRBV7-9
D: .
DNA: TGTGCCAGCACCTCCGGACAGAAGAATGAGCAGTTCTTC
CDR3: CASTSGQKNEQFF

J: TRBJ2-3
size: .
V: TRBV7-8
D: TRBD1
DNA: TGTGCCAGCAGCAAGAACAGGGGGCAGTCCACAGATACGCAGTATTTT
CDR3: CASSKNRGQSTDTQYF

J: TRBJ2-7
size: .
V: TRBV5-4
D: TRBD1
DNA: TGTGCCAGCAGCTTGGGGGGGGGACAGGGAAAGTACTTC
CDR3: CASSLGGGQGKYF

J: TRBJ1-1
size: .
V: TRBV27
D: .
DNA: TGTGCCAGCAGTTTCGGACAGACCTTGGACACTGAAGCTTTCTTT
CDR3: CASSFGQTLDTEAFF

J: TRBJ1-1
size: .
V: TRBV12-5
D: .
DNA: TGTGCTAGTGGGGTCAGCGGGAACACTGAAGCTTTCTTT
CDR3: CASGVSGNTEAFF

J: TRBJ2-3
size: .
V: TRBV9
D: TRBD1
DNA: TGTGCCAGCAGCGTTCGAGGACAGGGGGTCACAGATACGCAGTATTTT
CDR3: CASSVRGQGVTDTQYF

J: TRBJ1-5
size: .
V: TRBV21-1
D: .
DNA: TGTGCCAGCAGCTCGCCAGGGTTGAGTCAGCCCCAGCATTTT
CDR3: CASSSPGLSQPQHF

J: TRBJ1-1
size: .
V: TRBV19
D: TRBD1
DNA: TGTGCCAGTAGTCATACAGGGGTGGGCACTGAAGCTTTCTTT
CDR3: CASSHTGVGTEAFF

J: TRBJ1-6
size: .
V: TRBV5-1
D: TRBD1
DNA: TGCGCCAGCAGCTTGGGTTTGGACAGGCCTGAAAATTCACCCCTCCACTTT
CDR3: CASSLGLDRPENSPLHF

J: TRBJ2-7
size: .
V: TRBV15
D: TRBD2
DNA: TGTGCCACCAGCAGTGGGCGGGAGAGCGACGAGCAGTACTTC
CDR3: CATSSGRESDEQYF

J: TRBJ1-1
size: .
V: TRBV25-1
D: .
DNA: TGTGCCAGCACCCCGGGCAGGGGGAACACTGAAGCTTTCTTT
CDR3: CASTPGRGNTEAFF

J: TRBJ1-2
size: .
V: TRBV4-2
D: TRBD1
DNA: TGTGCCAGCAGCCAAACTGGGACAGGGAGAAGCACCTATGGCTACACCTTC
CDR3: CASSQTGTGRSTYGYTF

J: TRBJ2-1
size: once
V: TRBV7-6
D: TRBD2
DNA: TGTGCCAGCAGCCCCCCCGGGACTAGCGCTTACAATGAGCAGTTCTTC
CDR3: CASSPPGTSAYNEQFF

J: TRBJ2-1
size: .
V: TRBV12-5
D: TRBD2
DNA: TGTGCTAGTGGTTTGTCCCGCTCTAGCGGGTTACTAGGCAATGAGCAGTTCTTC
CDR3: CASGLSRSSGLLGNEQFF

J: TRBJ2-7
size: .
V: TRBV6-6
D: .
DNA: TGTGCCAGCAGTTACTCACAGGGTGTTCACCACGAGCAGTACTTC
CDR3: CASSYSQGVHHEQYF

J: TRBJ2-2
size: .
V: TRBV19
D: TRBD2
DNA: TGTGCCAGTAGTATCTCTACTAGCGCGAACACCGGGGAGCTGTTTTTT
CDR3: CASSISTSANTGELFF

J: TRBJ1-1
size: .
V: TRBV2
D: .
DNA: TGTGCCAGCAGAGAATCTCACACTGAAGCTTTCTTT
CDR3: CASRESHTEAFF

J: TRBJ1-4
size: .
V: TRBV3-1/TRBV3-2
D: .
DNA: TGTGCCAGCAGCCAAGAGGTTACAGGGCTGAATGAAAAACTGTTTTTT
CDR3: CASSQEVTGLNEKLFF